The clone carrying this T cell receptor (beta chain) was seen a few times. Its cognate antigen is unknown. One base away lies a much larger clone, so this may be a sequencing read error. The data originate from a study of T cells in Graves' hyperthyroidism and ophthalmopathy. CDR3 length: 13 residues. The germline CDR1 and CDR2 sequences are DFQATT and SNEGSKA (reference sequence). Study-level results: Blood also contained most expanded thyroid clonotypes above 0.001.

There were TCR beta CDR3 regions amplified from RNA transcripts. During a first-round RT-PCR of the TCR CDR3, the HTBI primer set was used. TCRdb re-derived calls from the multiplex PCR reads in MiXCR, one entry per CDR3 protein. This table has around 530,000 distinct CDR3 sequences, roughly 17% appearing once. This TCR came from a woman under 30 with Graves' ophthalmopathy. The V and J genes are TRBV20-1 and TRBJ2-7; D is ambiguous. The sequencing input was blood. The CDR3, as DNA: TGCAATGTCGCGCCATCGTTAAGATCCGAGCAGTACTTC. Translating it yields CNVAPSLRSEQYF.